This entry lists 2 T cell receptor beta chains sequenced from one sample in a study of T cell responses to AZD1222 COVID-19 vaccine. Assay used: immunoSEQ multiplex PCR; TCRdb lists only in-frame clones, some missing. The sample carries approximately 100,000 clones, 85% recorded once. The material was peripheral blood, obtained 28 days after the second AZD1222 dose. These receptors all come from an adult who received the AZD1222 COVID-19 vaccine.

This rearrangement joins TRBV27 to TRBJ1-6; maybe TRBD1 (6 bases). Looked up from germline, CDR1 is MNHEY and CDR2 is SMNVEV (reference sequence). The CDR3 is 17 residues long. Trimming left V 7 bases short and J 9 bases short, with 25 bases between. Here the CDR3 DNA reads TGTGCCAGCACTCCCCTACCAAGTTTTAGGGGGGGTTCACCCCTCCACTTT. It specifies CASTPLPSFRGGSPLHF.

This chain connects TRBV6-2 or TRBV6-3 to TRBJ2-3; 13 bases are shared with TRBD2. The CDR3 covers 16 residues. The germline V gene encodes CDR1 MNHEY and CDR2 SVGEGT. Trimming removed 5 bases from V and 5 bases from J; junction bases left unmatched: 7. CDR3 protein: CASSQLAGGPGDTQYF. The CDR3 DNA follows: TGTGCCAGCAGTCAACTAGCGGGAGGGCCGGGAGATACGCAGTATTTT.